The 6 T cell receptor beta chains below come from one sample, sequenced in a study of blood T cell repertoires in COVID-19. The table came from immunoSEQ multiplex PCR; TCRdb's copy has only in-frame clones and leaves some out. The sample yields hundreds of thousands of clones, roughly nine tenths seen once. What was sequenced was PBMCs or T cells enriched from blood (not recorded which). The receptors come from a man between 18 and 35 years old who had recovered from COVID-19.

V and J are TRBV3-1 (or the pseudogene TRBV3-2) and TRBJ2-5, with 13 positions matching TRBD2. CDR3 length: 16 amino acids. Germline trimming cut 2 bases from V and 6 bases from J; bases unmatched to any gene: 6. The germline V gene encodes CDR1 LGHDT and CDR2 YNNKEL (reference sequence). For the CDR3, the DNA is TGTGCCAGCAGCCAAACTAGCGGGGGGGAAAGAAAGACCCAGTACTTC. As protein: CASSQTSGGERKTQYF.

CDR3 sequence (DNA): TGTGCCATCAGTGATGTGGGCGGGAATCAGCCCCAGCATTTT. It yields the protein CAISDVGGNQPQHF. The chain employs TRBV10-3 and TRBJ1-5; D is unclear. CDR1 is ENHRY and CDR2 is SYGVKD in the germline V gene. V lost 3 bases and J lost 4, with 10 bases in between. The CDR3 totals 14 residues.

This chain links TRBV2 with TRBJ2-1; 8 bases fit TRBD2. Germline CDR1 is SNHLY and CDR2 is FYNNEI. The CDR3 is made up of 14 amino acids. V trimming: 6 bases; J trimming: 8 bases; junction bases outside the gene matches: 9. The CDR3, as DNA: TGTGCCAGCAGGGGACTAGGGGGAGTTTATGAGCAGTTCTTC. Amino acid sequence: CASRGLGGVYEQFF.

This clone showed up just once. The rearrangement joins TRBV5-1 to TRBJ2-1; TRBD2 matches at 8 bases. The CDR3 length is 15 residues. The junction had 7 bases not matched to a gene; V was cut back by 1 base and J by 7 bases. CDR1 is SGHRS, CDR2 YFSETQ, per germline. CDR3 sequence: CASSLLSGGPNEQFF. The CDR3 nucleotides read TGCGCCAGCAGCTTGCTCTCGGGAGGGCCTAATGAGCAGTTCTTC.

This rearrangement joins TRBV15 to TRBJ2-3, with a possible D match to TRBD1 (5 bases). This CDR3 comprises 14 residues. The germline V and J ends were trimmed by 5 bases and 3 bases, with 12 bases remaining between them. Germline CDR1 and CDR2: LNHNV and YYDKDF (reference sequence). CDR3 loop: CATSPRAGTDTQYF. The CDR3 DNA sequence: TGTGCCACCAGCCCCCGAGCAGGGACAGATACGCAGTATTTT.

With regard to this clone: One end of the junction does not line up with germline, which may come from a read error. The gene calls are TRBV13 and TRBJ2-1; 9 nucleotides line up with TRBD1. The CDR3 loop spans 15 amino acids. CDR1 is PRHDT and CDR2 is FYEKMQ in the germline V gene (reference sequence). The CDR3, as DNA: TGTGCCAGCAGCCTAGGACAGGGGTTAAACAATGAGCAGTTCTTC. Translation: CASSLGQGLNNEQFF.